This T cell receptor (beta chain) was obtained from a study of CXCR3-negative and CXCR3-positive naive CD8 T cells. The study's findings and limits: More hydrophobic TRB CDR3s occurred in CXCR3-positive than in CXCR3-negative naive cells.

The CDR3 totals 15 residues. CDR1 and CDR2 (germline): SEHNR, FQNEAQ (reference sequence). 5' RACE that incorporated UMI labels was used to prepare the TRB cDNA libraries. TCRdb reprocessed the 5' RACE reads, with one entry per CDR3 protein and no DNA. The sample spans some 60,000 distinct CDR3 sequences; the ten largest clones claim 0.5% to 0.55%. With regard to this clonotype: Its antigen is not identified.

The receptor was derived from a human donor in good health. Some clones in this sample may be carry-over from other donors' samples. The gene calls are TRBV7-9 and TRBJ1-1; there is no DNA to check the TCRdb D call of TRBD1. The sample was naive CXCR3+ CD8+ T cells from blood. Regarding subset: CD45RO-CCR7+CD27+CD95- naive CD8+ T cells expressing CXCR3 (TNR3+). CDR3 residues: CASSPQIGVNTEAFF.